Presented here are 3 T cell receptor beta chains from one specimen sequenced in a study of T cells in Graves' hyperthyroidism and ophthalmopathy. Amplified regions were TCR beta CDR3 sequences from RNA transcripts. Initially, a first-round RT-PCR of the TCR CDR3 employed the HTBI primer set. TCRdb itself ran the multiplex PCR reads through MiXCR, one entry per CDR3 protein. The sample has about 590,000 distinct CDR3 sequences; around 16% are singletons. Material: blood. The receptors come from a woman aged 25 to 39 with Graves' hyperthyroidism.

This clonotype was detected ten times or more. The V and J genes are TRBV5-1 and TRBJ2-2; 10 positions match TRBD2. In germline, CDR1 is SGHRS, CDR2 YFSETQ. This CDR3 is 15 amino acids long. Trimming at V came to 5 bases and at J to 6 bases, leaving 7 bases not matched to a gene. CDR3 amino acids: CASRAGTSESGELFF. Here the CDR3 DNA reads TGCGCCAGCAGGGCCGGGACTAGCGAGTCCGGGGAGCTGTTTTTT.

This clonotype showed up many times. The chain combines TRBV27 with TRBJ2-7; 9 nucleotides agree with TRBD1. The germline gives CDR1 MNHEY, CDR2 SMNVEV (reference sequence). The CDR3 is 14 residues long. Unmatched junction bases numbered 4, after V lost 4 bases and J lost 3 bases. The CDR3 here is CASSYRGPLYEQYF. The CDR3 DNA reads TGTGCCAGCAGTTACAGGGGGCCCCTCTACGAGCAGTACTTC.

The table lists this clonotype with many counts. J is TRBJ2-7 and V is TRBV28, with 7 positions matching TRBD2. The CDR3 loop spans 14 amino acids. Germline V gives CDR1 MDHEN, CDR2 SYDVKM. Losses at the gene ends were 6 bases for V and 5 bases for J; bases not matched to a gene: 10. The CDR3 DNA sequence: TGTGCCAGCAGCAACCGGACTAGAAGTAACGAGCAGTACTTC. Translated: CASSNRTRSNEQYF.